This TCR beta chain was profiled in a study of cytomegalovirus exposure and HLA in healthy donors. Findings and caveats of the study: The study listed 164 cytomegalovirus-associated TCR beta chains. The classifier reportedly diagnosed cytomegalovirus status with high specificity and sensitivity. TCR beta V- and J-gene trimming, according to a later analysis, was linked to a missense DCLRE1C variant.

With respect to this clone: No antigen is known for it.

V dropped 5 bases and J dropped 7 bases, with 18 bases sitting between them. CDR3 length: 15 residues. Germline CDR1 is SGHTA and CDR2 is FQGNSA. The study ran its PCR with 60 Vbeta and 13 Jbeta primers. Generated by immunoSEQ multiplex PCR, the TCRdb table keeps only in-frame clones and is missing some. The sample yields around 130,000 clones, 70% to 85% seen once. Input material: PBMCs. The clonotype was recovered from a woman aged 18-29 years in good health and CMV-seropositive. The chain joins TRBV7-2 to TRBJ2-1; D ambiguous. CDR3 region: CASSGTASSRNEQFF. DNA of the CDR3: TGTGCCAGCAGCGGAACAGCCTCGTCACGGAATGAGCAGTTCTTC.